This passage covers 24 T cell receptor beta chains from one sample sequenced in a study of T cells after yellow fever vaccination. MiXCR was run by TCRdb on the 5' RACE reads, yielding one entry per CDR3 protein. Here the sample spans under 600,000 distinct CDR3 sequences, roughly 13% being singletons. The specimen was PBMCs, collected on the day of the yellow fever booster vaccination. The receptors derive from a man in his thirties or forties who received the YFV17D yellow fever vaccine.

This clonotype was seen only once. This chain joins TRBV19 and TRBJ2-5; 10 nucleotides line up with TRBD1. CDR3 length: 14 amino acids. The J segment lost 4 bases and the V segment lost 4 bases, leaving 3 bases of the junction unmatched. Germline CDR1 reads LNHDA; CDR2 reads SQIVND (reference sequence). The CDR3 DNA is TGTGCCAGTAGTACGAGGACAGGGGGAGAGACCCAGTACTTC. It codes for CASSTRTGGETQYF.

There are a few counts of this clonotype. The V and J genes are TRBV15 and TRBJ2-7; D gene ambiguous. The CDR3 covers 12 residues. Germline V gives CDR1 LNHNV, CDR2 YYDKDF (reference sequence). V dropped 4 bases and J dropped 1 base, with 5 bases sitting between them. In nucleotides, the CDR3 is TGTGCCACCAGCAAGGGATCCTACGAGCAGTACTTC. Its protein is CATSKGSYEQYF.

This chain joins TRBV7-9 and TRBJ2-7; 7 bases line up with TRBD1. Germline V gene lookup returns CDR1 SEHNR and CDR2 FQNEAQ (reference sequence). CDR3 length equals 17 residues. The junction had 17 bases not matched to a gene; V was cut back by 5 bases and J by 4 bases. The CDR3 region has the DNA TGTGCCAGCAGCCCGACAGGGACAGCCCCTGTATTTTACGAGCAGTACTTC. This codes for CASSPTGTAPVFYEQYF.

This clonotype occurred a few times. This chain links TRBV6-1 with TRBJ2-1, with D uncertain. The V end was cut by 7 bases, the J end by 1 base, with 11 bases between. The CDR3 is made up of 14 amino acids. Germline-derived CDR1 and CDR2 are MNHNS and SASEGT. For the CDR3, the DNA is TGTGCCAGCATCAGGAGCGTTTCCTACAATGAGCAGTTCTTC. Its translation: CASIRSVSYNEQFF.

This chain links TRBV5-1 with TRBJ2-3, with TRBD2 matching over 7 bases. V trimming: 0 bases; J trimming: 2 bases; junction bases outside the gene matches: 6. The germline gives CDR1 SGHRS, CDR2 YFSETQ. This CDR3 has 16 residues. CDR3 DNA: TGCGCCAGCAGCTTGGGGTCTAGCGGAACCACAGATACGCAGTATTTT. It codes for CASSLGSSGTTDTQYF.

This clonotype was detected a few times. The DNA for the CDR3 is TGTGCCAGCAGGTCCTTTCGGACAGGGCTCACAGATACGCAGTATTTT. This sequence encodes CASRSFRTGLTDTQYF. This chain joins TRBV28 and TRBJ2-3; 8 nucleotides agree with TRBD1. In germline, CDR1 is MDHEN, CDR2 SYDVKM. Unmatched junction bases numbered 10, after V lost 6 bases and J lost 2 bases. The CDR3 is made up of 16 amino acids.

The rearrangement uses TRBV20-1 and TRBJ2-1; the match to TRBD2 covers 9 bases. J gave up 12 bases and V 0 bases, and 12 bases lay outside the gene matches. The CDR3 is 15 amino acids. CDR1 is DFQATT, CDR2 SNEGSKA, per germline (reference sequence). The CDR3 DNA follows: TGCAGTGCTAGAGAGTGGACTAGCGATGGTCTTTGGCAGTTCTTC. Translation: CSAREWTSDGLWQFF.

J is TRBJ2-7 and V is TRBV13; 9 bases match TRBD2. Germline CDR1 and CDR2: PRHDT and FYEKMQ (reference sequence). CDR3 length equals 14 residues. V dropped 7 bases and J dropped 1; count of bases not matched to a gene: 5. The DNA for the CDR3 is TGTGCCAGCACGACTAGCGGTACTTCCTACGAGCAGTACTTC. Protein product: CASTTSGTSYEQYF.

This clonotype was seen more than once but under ten times. The chain uses TRBV29-1 and TRBJ1-1, with TRBD1 as a possible D gene (5 bases). The CDR3 is 13 residues long. V dropped 7 bases and J dropped 1 base, with 13 bases sitting between them. Germline CDR1 SQVTM, CDR2 ANQGSEA. The DNA for the CDR3 is TGCAGCGGGGAGATGGGGCGGAACACTGAAGCTTTCTTT. Translation: CSGEMGRNTEAFF.

In regard to this clonotype: This clone may be a read error of a much larger clone one base away. The chain uses TRBV5-1 and TRBJ2-7; D is perhaps TRBD1 or TRBD2 (5 bases each). The CDR3 sequence is 13 residues long. Germline lookup yields CDR1 SGHRS and CDR2 YFSETQ. The CDR3 sequence is CASSLTSRDEPYF. The CDR3, as DNA: TGCGCCAGCAGCTTAACGAGTCGGGACGAGCCGTACTTC.

This clonotype was picked up a small number of times. J is TRBJ2-1 and V is TRBV20-1; D possibly corresponds to TRBD2 (6 bases). Germline-derived CDR1 and CDR2 are DFQATT and SNEGSKA (reference sequence). Trimming took off 2 bases at V and 4 bases at J, with 18 bases between the two ends. The CDR3 is made up of 16 amino acids. The CDR3 protein is CSARSVSGALYNEQFF. The CDR3 DNA follows: TGCAGTGCTAGATCCGTTAGCGGAGCACTTTACAATGAGCAGTTCTTC.

CDR3 nucleotides: TGTGCCACCCGGCTAGCGGGAGGAACCGGGGAGCTGTTTTTT. This encodes CATRLAGGTGELFF. This chain links TRBV10-3 with TRBJ2-2; 11 nucleotides align to TRBD2. From germline, CDR1 is ENHRY and CDR2 SYGVKD. The CDR3 length is 14 residues. V trimming: 10 bases; J trimming: 5 bases; junction bases outside the gene matches: 6.

To note about this clonotype: The junction departs from the called germline gene at one end, perhaps through a read error. This chain joins TRBV4-2 and TRBJ1-5; D perhaps matches TRBD1 (5 bases). The CDR3 runs 13 residues. Germline values: CDR1 LGHNA, CDR2 YNFKEQ. The CDR3 bases are TGTGCCAGCAGCCAAGGAGCCGGGACCTCTGCAGAATTT. This codes for CASSQGAGTSAEF.

The table lists this clonotype with many counts. The rearrangement uses TRBV25-1 and TRBJ2-5; weak D call: TRBD1 (5 bases). Germline V lookup: CDR1 MGHDK, CDR2 SYGVNS. V lost 8 bases to trimming and J lost 5 bases, with 15 bases between them. The CDR3 consists of 13 residues. Written as DNA, the CDR3 is TGTGCCAGCGGCCTCGGCAGGGTGGAGACCCAGTACTTC. Amino acids: CASGLGRVETQYF.

This clonotype was picked up many times. CDR3 amino acids: CASSRGTAGANVLTF. In DNA form, the CDR3 reads TGTGCCAGCAGTAGAGGGACTGCTGGGGCCAACGTCCTGACTTTC. The V gene is TRBV12-3 or TRBV12-4, the J gene TRBJ2-6; maybe TRBD2 (6 bases). This CDR3 comprises 15 residues. V lost 5 bases and J lost 2, with 10 bases in between.

This clonotype was seen repeatedly, ten times or more. The rearrangement uses TRBV18 and TRBJ2-2; unclear D gene. The CDR3 runs to 13 residues. CDR1 is KGHSH, CDR2 LQKENI, per germline. V gave up 3 bases and J gave up 4 bases, with 6 bases separating them. In nucleotides, the CDR3 is TGTGCCAGCTCACCTCTGGTCACCGGGGAGCTGTTTTTT. It codes for CASSPLVTGELFF.

The rearrangement links TRBV5-1 to TRBJ2-7, with D possibly being TRBD1 (6 bases). V was cut by 5 bases and J by 2 bases, with 17 bases left in between. This CDR3 region has 15 residues. Looked up from germline, CDR1 is SGHRS and CDR2 is YFSETQ. The CDR3 DNA reads TGCGCCAGCAGTGCCGCCGGGACAAACGCCTACGAGCAGTACTTC. Its translation is CASSAAGTNAYEQYF. Complete variable domain (other parts from reference TRBV5-1 and TRBJ2-7): KAGVTQTPRYLIKTRGQQVTLSCSPISGHRSVSWYQQTPGQGLQFLFEYFSETQRNKGNFPGRFSGRQFSNSRSEMNVSTLELGDSALYLCASSAAGTNAYEQYFGPGTRLTVT.

The chain links TRBV12-3 or TRBV12-4 to TRBJ1-5; maybe TRBD1 (5 bases). V gave up 7 bases and J gave up 2 bases, with 21 bases separating them. The CDR3 extends over 17 amino acids. This chain's CDR3 is CASTLGSGALGNQPQHF. DNA of the CDR3: TGTGCCAGCACCTTAGGAAGCGGGGCATTGGGCAATCAGCCCCAGCATTTT.

This clonotype has more than one count but fewer than ten. The chain carries TRBV19 and TRBJ2-3; D gene ambiguous. V dropped 4 bases and J dropped 0 bases, with 14 bases sitting between them. In germline, CDR1 is LNHDA, CDR2 SQIVND (reference sequence). The CDR3 is made up of 16 amino acids. CDR3 in amino acids: CASSNPISASTDTQYF. In nucleotides, the CDR3 is TGTGCCAGTAGTAACCCGATCTCCGCTAGCACAGATACGCAGTATTTT.

The chain uses TRBV9 and TRBJ2-7; no firm D call. The germline V gene has CDR1 SGDLS and CDR2 YYNGEE. Trimming left V 4 bases short and J 5 bases short, with 10 bases between. The CDR3 has 12 amino acids. The CDR3 DNA sequence: TGTGCCAGCAGCTCCTCTGAACACGAGCAGTACTTC. Protein sequence: CASSSSEHEQYF.

This clonotype occurred many times. The chain links TRBV5-5 to TRBJ2-1, with 10 bases fitting TRBD1. Germline CDR1 reads SGHKS; CDR2 reads YYEKEE (reference sequence). The V segment lost 2 bases and the J segment 10 bases; nucleotides outside the gene matches: 3. CDR3 length: 13 amino acids. DNA for the CDR3: TGTGCCAGCAGCTTCGGGACAGGGGTAGAGCAGTTCTTC. It yields the protein CASSFGTGVEQFF.

The chain has TRBV19 and TRBJ1-5; D possibly corresponds to TRBD1 (5 bases). Germline lookup yields CDR1 LNHDA and CDR2 SQIVND (reference sequence). Trimming pared 4 bases from V and 6 bases from J, leaving 16 bases between. This CDR3 contains 15 residues. CDR3 residues: CASSTRDRRSQPQHF. The CDR3 nucleotides read TGTGCCAGTAGTACCCGGGACCGCAGGAGTCAGCCCCAGCATTTT. The full variable domain, in which reference TRBV19 and TRBJ1-5 provide the parts outside the CDR3, is DGGITQSPKYLFRKEGQNVTLSCEQNLNHDAMYWYRQDPGQGLRLIYYSQIVNDFQKGDIAEGYSVSREKKESFPLTVTSAQKNPTAFYLCASSTRDRRSQPQHFGDGTRLSIL.

This clonotype was recorded a few times. The chain links TRBV5-1 to TRBJ2-7, with a possible D match to TRBD2 (5 bases). The CDR3 is made up of 16 amino acids. Trimming removed 3 bases from V and 6 bases from J, with 22 bases in between. Germline values: CDR1 SGHRS, CDR2 YFSETQ. The CDR3 protein is CASSSPVGEPSFEQYF. The DNA for the CDR3 is TGCGCCAGCAGCTCCCCGGTTGGGGAGCCTTCTTTCGAGCAGTACTTC. The full variable domain, in which reference TRBV5-1 and TRBJ2-7 provide the parts outside the CDR3, is KAGVTQTPRYLIKTRGQQVTLSCSPISGHRSVSWYQQTPGQGLQFLFEYFSETQRNKGNFPGRFSGRQFSNSRSEMNVSTLELGDSALYLCASSSPVGEPSFEQYFGPGTRLTVT.

The V gene is TRBV5-1, the J gene TRBJ2-2; TRBD1 aligns across 7 bases. CDR1 and CDR2 (germline): SGHRS, YFSETQ. After removal of 4 bases from V and 1 base from J, the junction contained 10 bases not matched to a gene. The CDR3 contains 17 residues. CDR3 residues: CASSPPRGTMNTGELFF. The CDR3 nucleotides are TGCGCCAGCAGCCCACCCAGGGGGACCATGAACACCGGGGAGCTGTTTTTT.